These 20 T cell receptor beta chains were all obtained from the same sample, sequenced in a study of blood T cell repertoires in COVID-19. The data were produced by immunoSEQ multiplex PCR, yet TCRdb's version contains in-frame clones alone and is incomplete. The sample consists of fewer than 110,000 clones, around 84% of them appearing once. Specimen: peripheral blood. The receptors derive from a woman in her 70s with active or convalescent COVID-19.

The CDR3 sequence is CASSLVGTGWYEQYF. The CDR3 coding sequence is TGTGCCAGCAGCTTGGTAGGGACAGGGTGGTACGAGCAGTACTTC. J is TRBJ2-7 and V is TRBV5-6, with TRBD1 matching over 9 bases. V lost 0 bases and J lost 4; bases outside the gene matches: 5. The CDR3 totals 15 residues. Germline V lookup: CDR1 SGHDT, CDR2 YYEEEE.

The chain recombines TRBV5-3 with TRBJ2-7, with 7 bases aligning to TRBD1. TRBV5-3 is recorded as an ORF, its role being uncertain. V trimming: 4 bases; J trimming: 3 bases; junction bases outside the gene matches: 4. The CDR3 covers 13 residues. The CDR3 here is CARSLGDSYEQYF. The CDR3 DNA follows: TGTGCCAGAAGCCTGGGGGACAGCTACGAGCAGTACTTC.

The DNA for the CDR3 is TGTGCCAGCAGTTTCGGGATAGGCTATGGCTACACCTTC. Its translation is CASSFGIGYGYTF. The genes are TRBV27 and TRBJ1-2; D uncertain. The V end lost 3 bases, the J end lost 4 bases, and 9 bases lay between the germline ends. CDR3 size: 13 residues. From germline, CDR1 is MNHEY and CDR2 SMNVEV (reference sequence).

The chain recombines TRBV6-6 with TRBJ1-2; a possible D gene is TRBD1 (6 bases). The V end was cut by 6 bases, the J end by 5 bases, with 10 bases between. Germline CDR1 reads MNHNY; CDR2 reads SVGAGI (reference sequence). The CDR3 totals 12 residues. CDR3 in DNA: TGTGCCAGCAGATCCGGACAGTATGGCTACACCTTC. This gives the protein CASRSGQYGYTF.

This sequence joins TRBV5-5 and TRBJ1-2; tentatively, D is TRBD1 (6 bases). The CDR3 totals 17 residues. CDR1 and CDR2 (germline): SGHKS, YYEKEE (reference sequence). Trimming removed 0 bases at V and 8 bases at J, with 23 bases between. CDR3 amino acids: CASSLVSLTQGMGGYTF. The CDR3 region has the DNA TGTGCCAGCAGCTTGGTCTCCTTGACCCAGGGGATGGGGGGCTACACCTTC.

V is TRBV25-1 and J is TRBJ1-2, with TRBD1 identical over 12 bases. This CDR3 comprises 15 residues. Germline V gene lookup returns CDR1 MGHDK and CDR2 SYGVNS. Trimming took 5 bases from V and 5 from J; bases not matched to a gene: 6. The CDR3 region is CASSIGTGGGYGYTF. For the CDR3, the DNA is TGTGCCAGCAGTATCGGGACAGGGGGCGGGTATGGCTACACCTTC.

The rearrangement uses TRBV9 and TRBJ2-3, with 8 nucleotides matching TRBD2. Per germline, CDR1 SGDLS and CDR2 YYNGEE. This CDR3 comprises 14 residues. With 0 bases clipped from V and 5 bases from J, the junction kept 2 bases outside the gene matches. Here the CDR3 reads CASSVVSGEDTQYF. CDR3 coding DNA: TGTGCCAGCAGCGTAGTTAGCGGGGAAGATACGCAGTATTTT.

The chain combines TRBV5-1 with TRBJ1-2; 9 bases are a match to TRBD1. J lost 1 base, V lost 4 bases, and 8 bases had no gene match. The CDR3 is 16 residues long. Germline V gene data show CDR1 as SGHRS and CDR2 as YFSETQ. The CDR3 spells CASSPNPGQGNYGYTF. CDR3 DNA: TGCGCCAGCAGCCCCAACCCGGGACAGGGTAACTATGGCTACACCTTC.

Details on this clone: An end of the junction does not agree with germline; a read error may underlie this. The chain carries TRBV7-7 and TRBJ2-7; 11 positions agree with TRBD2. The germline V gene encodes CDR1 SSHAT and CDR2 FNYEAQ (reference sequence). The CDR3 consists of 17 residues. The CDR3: CASSYQTLAGAPYEQYF. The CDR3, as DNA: TGTGCTAGCAGCTACCAAACACTAGCGGGGGCCCCCTACGAGCAGTACTTC.

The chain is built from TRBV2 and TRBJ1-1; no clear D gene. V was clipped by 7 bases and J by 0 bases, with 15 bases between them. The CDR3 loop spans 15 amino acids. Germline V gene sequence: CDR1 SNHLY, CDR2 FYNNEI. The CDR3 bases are TGTGCCAGCACCTCCTCTTCCCCTATGAACACTGAAGCTTTCTTT. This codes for CASTSSSPMNTEAFF.

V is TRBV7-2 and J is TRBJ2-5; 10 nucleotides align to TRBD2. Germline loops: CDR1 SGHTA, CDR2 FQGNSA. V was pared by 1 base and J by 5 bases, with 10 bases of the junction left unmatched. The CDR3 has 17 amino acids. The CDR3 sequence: CASSLGYRTSGSETQYF. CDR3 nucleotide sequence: TGTGCCAGCAGCTTAGGTTATAGGACTAGCGGCTCGGAGACCCAGTACTTC. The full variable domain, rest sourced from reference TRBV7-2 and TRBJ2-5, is GAGVSQSPSNKVTEKGKDVELRCDPISGHTALYWYRQSLGQGLEFLIYFQGNSAPDKSGLPSDRFSAERTGGSVSTLTIQRTQQEDSAVYLCASSLGYRTSGSETQYFGPGTRLLVL.

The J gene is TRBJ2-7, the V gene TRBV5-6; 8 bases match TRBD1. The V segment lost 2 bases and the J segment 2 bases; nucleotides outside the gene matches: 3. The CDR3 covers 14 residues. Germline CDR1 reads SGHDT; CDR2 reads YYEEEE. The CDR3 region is CASSFRTGPYEQYF. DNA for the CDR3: TGTGCCAGCAGCTTCCGGACAGGGCCCTACGAGCAGTACTTC.

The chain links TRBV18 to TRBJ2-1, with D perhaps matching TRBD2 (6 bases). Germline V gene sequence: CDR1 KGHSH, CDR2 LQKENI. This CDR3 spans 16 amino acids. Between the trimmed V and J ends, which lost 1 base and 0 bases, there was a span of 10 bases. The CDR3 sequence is CASSPLRGSSYNEQFF. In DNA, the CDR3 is TGTGCCAGCTCACCACTTCGGGGGAGCTCCTACAATGAGCAGTTCTTC.

Here the CDR3 reads CASSESRSGRRGEQYF. The CDR3 bases are TGCGCCAGCAGTGAGTCAAGGAGCGGGAGGCGGGGGGAGCAGTACTTC. The V call is TRBV10-1, the J call TRBJ2-7; TRBD2 agrees at 9 bases. Germline values: CDR1 WNHNN, CDR2 SYGVQD (reference sequence). The CDR3 is 16 residues long. The V and J ends lost 0 bases and 7 bases, in that order; junction bases with no gene match: 10.

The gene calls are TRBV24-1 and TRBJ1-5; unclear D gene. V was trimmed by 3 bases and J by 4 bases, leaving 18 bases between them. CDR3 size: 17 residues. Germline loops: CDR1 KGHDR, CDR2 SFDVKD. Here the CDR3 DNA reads TGTGCCACCAGTGATGCCCGCCGCGGGCAGACAAATCAGCCCCAGCATTTT. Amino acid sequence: CATSDARRGQTNQPQHF.

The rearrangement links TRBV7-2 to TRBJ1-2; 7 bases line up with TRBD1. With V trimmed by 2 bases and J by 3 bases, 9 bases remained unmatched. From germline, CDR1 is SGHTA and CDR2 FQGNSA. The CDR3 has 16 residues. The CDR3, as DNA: TGTGCCAGCAGCTTAAATTCCCTCGGACAGGACTATGGCTACACCTTC. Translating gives CASSLNSLGQDYGYTF.

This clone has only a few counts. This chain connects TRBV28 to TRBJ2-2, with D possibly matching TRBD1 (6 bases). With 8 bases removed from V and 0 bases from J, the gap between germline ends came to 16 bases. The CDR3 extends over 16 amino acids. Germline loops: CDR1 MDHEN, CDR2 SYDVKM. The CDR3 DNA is TGTGCCAGCGGATTTACCGGGACAACGAACACCGGGGAGCTGTTTTTT. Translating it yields CASGFTGTTNTGELFF.

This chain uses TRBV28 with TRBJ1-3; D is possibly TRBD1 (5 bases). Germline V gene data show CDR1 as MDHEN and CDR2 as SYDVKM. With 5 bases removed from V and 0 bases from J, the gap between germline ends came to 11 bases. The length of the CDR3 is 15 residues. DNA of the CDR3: TGTGCCAGCAGTGCGGGGCCGAGCTCTGGAAACACCATATATTTT. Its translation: CASSAGPSSGNTIYF.

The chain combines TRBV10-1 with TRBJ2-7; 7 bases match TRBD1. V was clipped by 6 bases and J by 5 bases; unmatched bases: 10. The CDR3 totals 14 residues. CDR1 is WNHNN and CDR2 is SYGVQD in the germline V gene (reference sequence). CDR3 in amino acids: CASSNTGDGDEQYF. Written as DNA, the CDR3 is TGCGCCAGCAGCAATACAGGGGACGGGGACGAGCAGTACTTC.

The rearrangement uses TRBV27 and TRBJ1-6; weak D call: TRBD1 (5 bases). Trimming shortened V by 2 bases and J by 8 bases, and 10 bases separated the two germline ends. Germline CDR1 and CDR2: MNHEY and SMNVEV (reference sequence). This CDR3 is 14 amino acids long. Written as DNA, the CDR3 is TGTGCCAGCAGTTTACGGGGGGGGTATTCACCCCTCCACTTT. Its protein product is CASSLRGGYSPLHF.